This T cell receptor beta chain was sequenced during a study of control samples from healthy donors and cancer patients. V lost 1 base and J 5 bases, leaving 15 bases between the germline ends. Germline CDR1 reads SGHRS; CDR2 reads YFSETQ. The CDR3 has 15 residues. Sequencing used immunoSEQ multiplex PCR; TCRdb keeps in-frame clones, though not all of them. The sample lists 150,000 to 200,000 clones, 90% to 95% occurring once. The TCR comes from a woman aged 40-49 years in good health. Specimen: blood. The chain combines TRBV5-1 with TRBJ2-5; the D is unclear. CDR3 region: CASSLSRQNGETQYF. CDR3 DNA sequence: TGCGCCAGCAGCTTGTCTCGTCAAAACGGGGAGACCCAGTACTTC.